The text below deals with one T cell receptor beta chain. Antigen: not known. Other DNA sequences from this sample encode an identical CDR3 as well. Only in-frame clones appear in the TCRdb table, and some are missing; sequencing was by immunoSEQ multiplex PCR. The sample shows roughly 60,000 clones, 92% of them seen only once. The data were taken from a study of cytomegalovirus exposure and HLA in healthy donors. Study-level results: Accounts indicate the classifier identified cytomegalovirus status with strong specificity and sensitivity. According to a subsequent analysis, TCR clusters from the first cohort were inclined to appear together in the 120 validation repertoires.

The donors were part of the validation cohort, which consisted of under 150 subjects and was separate from the first cohort of several hundred subjects. CDR1 and CDR2 (germline): LGHNA, YNFKEQ. This CDR3 is 13 amino acids long. V dropped 1 base and J dropped 4 bases, with 5 bases sitting between them. Sequenced sample: PBMCs. The TCR originated in a woman between 18 and 29 years old in good health and CMV-seronegative. The chain carries TRBV4-2 and TRBJ1-5; D ambiguous. The CDR3 spells CASSQGSNQPQHF. CDR3 nucleotide sequence: TGTGCCAGCAGCCAAGGCAGTAATCAGCCCCAGCATTTT.